The clone carrying this TCR beta chain was observed a few times. The germline CDR1 and CDR2 sequences are GTSNPN and SVGIG (reference sequence). V gave up 1 base and J gave up 2 bases; unmatched junction bases: 5. CDR3 size: 14 residues. The data were taken from a study of T cells in Graves' hyperthyroidism and ophthalmopathy. Amplified TCR beta CDR3 regions came from RNA transcripts. RT-PCR in the first round (using the HTBI primer set) targeted the TCR CDR3. TCRdb processed the multiplex PCR reads anew with MiXCR; each CDR3 protein has one entry. The sample contains 550,000 to 650,000 distinct CDR3 sequences, over 11% of which appear only once. Diagnosis of hyperthyroidism was new in patients aged 18 to 65, and its duration was under 2 months.

The sequenced sample consisted of blood. The chain links TRBV30 to TRBJ2-7, with 7 bases lining up with TRBD1. The receptor comes from a woman in her thirties with Graves' hyperthyroidism that later progressed to Graves' ophthalmopathy. The CDR3 loop is CAWSATGQTYEQYF. CDR3 DNA: TGTGCCTGGAGTGCAACGGGACAGACCTACGAGCAGTACTTC.